This is a list of T cell receptor beta chains from one sample in a study of T cells in Graves' hyperthyroidism and ophthalmopathy. TCRdb re-analysed the multiplex PCR reads in MiXCR, keeping a single row per CDR3 protein. This table has a few hundred thousand distinct CDR3 sequences, 15% to 20% appearing once. The sample consisted of blood. Receptor source: a woman aged 40 to 50 with Graves' ophthalmopathy. CDR3s include the opening cysteine and the closing phenylalanine or tryptophan. A D gene is named only where the DNA matches it firmly. The size entry is marked missing in some rows and otherwise reads once, few, many or a size class.

j_gene	v_gene	d_gene	abundance	CDR3aa	CDR3nt
TRBJ1-2	TRBV4-1	TRBD1	few	CASSQVRGINYGYTF	TGCGCCAGCAGCCAAGTCAGGGGGATTAACTATGGCTACACCTTC
TRBJ2-7	TRBV11-2	TRBD1	many	CASSLGTGYYEQYF	TGTGCCAGCAGCTTAGGGACAGGGTATTACGAGCAGTACTTC
TRBJ2-2	TRBV20-1	TRBD2	many	CSAKGLAGGITGELFF	TGCAGTGCTAAGGGACTAGCGGGAGGTATCACCGGGGAGCTGTTTTTT
TRBJ2-7	TRBV11-2	NA	many	CASSLNPGSEQYF	TGTGCCAGCAGCCTAAACCCAGGTTCCGAGCAGTACTTC
TRBJ1-1	TRBV20-1	NA	many	CSASQTGLRTEAFF	TGCAGTGCTAGTCAGACAGGATTAAGAACTGAAGCTTTCTTT
TRBJ2-2	TRBV28	TRBD2	many	CASSPSRLAGSTGELFF	TGTGCCAGCAGTCCTTCACGACTAGCGGGATCCACCGGGGAGCTGTTTTTT
TRBJ2-5	TRBV14	NA	few	CASSQELGETQYF	TGTGCCAGCAGCCAAGAACTAGGAGAGACCCAGTACTTC
TRBJ2-7	TRBV6-2/TRBV6-3	TRBD1	many	CASSYSGELTGIGRPSIYEQYF	TGTGCCAGCAGTTACTCGGGGGAATTGACAGGGATTGGGAGACCTTCTATTTACGAGCAGTACTTC
TRBJ2-7	TRBV12-3/TRBV12-4	TRBD2	many	CASSLARGLGAGEQYF	TGTGCCAGCAGTTTAGCTCGTGGACTAGGGGCGGGCGAGCAGTACTTC
TRBJ1-2	TRBV20-1	NA	many	CSARPRTDYNYGYTF	TGCAGTGCTAGACCACGGACAGATTATAACTATGGCTACACCTTC
TRBJ2-2	TRBV6-1	NA	many	CASSVVGSGELSF	TGTGCCAGCAGTGTAGTGGGGTCCGGGGAGCTGTCTTTT
TRBJ2-7	TRBV7-9	NA	many	CASSPRSSYEQYF	TGTGCCAGCAGCCCCCGCAGCTCCTACGAGCAGTACTTC
TRBJ2-7	TRBV6-1	NA	many	CASTPLGRIGFYEQYF	TGTGCCAGCACCCCCTTGGGCCGGATCGGATTCTACGAGCAGTACTTC
TRBJ2-5	TRBV7-9	NA	many	CASSLRWDSQETQYF	TGTGCCAGCAGCTTAAGGTGGGACTCACAAGAGACCCAGTACTTC
TRBJ2-7	TRBV7-6	TRBD1	once	CASSLARTGIYEQYF	TGTGCCAGCAGCTTAGCGAGGACAGGGATCTACGAGCAGTACTTC
TRBJ1-2	TRBV4-1	NA	many	CASSQVTVSGYTF	TGCGCCAGCAGCCAAGTAACGGTTAGTGGCTACACCTTC
TRBJ1-5	TRBV7-9	NA	NA	CASSRGGKQPQHF	TGTGCCAGCAGCCGGGGGGGGAAACAGCCCCAGCATTTT
TRBJ1-1	TRBV6-2/TRBV6-3	NA	many	CASSFPGKNTEAFF	TGTGCCAGCAGTTTCCCAGGAAAGAACACTGAAGCTTTCTTT
TRBJ2-7	TRBV5-6	NA	many	CASSLEWAEQYF	TGTGCCAGCAGCCTTGAGTGGGCCGAGCAGTACTTC
TRBJ2-3	TRBV6-1	TRBD2	NA	CASTPLAGGGTDTQYF	TGTGCCAGCACCCCACTAGCGGGAGGTGGCACAGATACGCAGTATTTT
TRBJ2-7	TRBV20-1	NA	NA	CSARDRGTTYEQYF	TGCAGTGCTAGAGATAGAGGGACCACCTACGAGCAGTACTTC
TRBJ1-3	TRBV6-1	NA	NA	CASSQTGSSSGNTIYF	TGTGCCAGCAGCCAAACAGGGTCGTCCTCTGGAAACACCATATATTTT
TRBJ2-2	TRBV4-2	NA	NA	CASSQEWRRTGELFF	TGTGCCAGCAGCCAAGAGTGGAGGAGAACCGGGGAGCTGTTTTTT
TRBJ1-1	TRBV7-9	TRBD1	many	CASSGQAEAFF	TGTGCCAGCAGCGGACAGGCAGAAGCTTTCTTT
TRBJ2-5	TRBV11-2	TRBD2	many	CASSSSGLAETQYF	TGTGCCAGCAGCTCCTCAGGACTAGCAGAGACCCAGTACTTC
TRBJ1-1	TRBV20-1	NA	many	CSARHGNREKTEAFF	TGCAGTGCTAGACACGGGAACAGGGAGAAGACTGAAGCTTTCTTT
TRBJ2-7	TRBV11-2	NA	many	CASSSQSGTGPFAWEQYF	TGTGCCAGCAGCTCCCAGTCCGGAACAGGGCCCTTCGCGTGGGAGCAGTACTTC
TRBJ1-2	TRBV5-1	NA	many	CASSGGIFNYGYTF	TGCGCCAGCAGCGGGGGAATTTTTAACTATGGCTACACCTTC
TRBJ1-1	TRBV6-1	NA	many	CASSELVGMGTEAFF	TGTGCCAGCAGTGAACTCGTAGGGATGGGTACTGAAGCTTTCTTT
TRBJ1-6	TRBV11-2	NA	many	CASSLDRTNSPLHF	TGTGCCAGCAGCTTAGATCGAACAAATTCACCCCTCCACTTT
TRBJ1-2	TRBV7-2	TRBD1	many	CASSLKTGGNYGYTF	TGTGCCAGCAGCTTAAAGACAGGGGGGAACTATGGCTACACCTTC
TRBJ1-5	TRBV6-1	TRBD1	NA	CASREQGARNQPQHF	TGTGCCAGTAGGGAGCAGGGGGCCCGGAATCAGCCCCAGCATTTT
TRBJ1-2	TRBV19	TRBD1	NA	CASRTDGTGTYGYTF	TGTGCCAGTAGGACCGACGGGACAGGGACCTATGGCTACACCTTC
TRBJ2-7	TRBV18	TRBD1	many	CASSPGQVYEQYF	TGTGCCAGCTCACCCGGACAGGTTTACGAGCAGTACTTC
TRBJ2-7	TRBV2	NA	NA	CASSSRPFYEQYF	TGTGCCAGCAGCTCGAGACCCTTCTACGAGCAGTACTTC
TRBJ2-7	TRBV10-3	TRBD2	many	CAIRGLGSHEQYF	TGTGCCATCCGTGGACTAGGGTCCCACGAGCAGTACTTC
TRBJ1-3	TRBV28	TRBD1	many	CASSLLGTGGNTIYF	TGTGCCAGCAGTTTATTAGGGACAGGGGGAAACACCATATATTTT
TRBJ2-7	TRBV9	NA	many	CASSVVPSDEQYF	TGTGCCAGCAGCGTAGTCCCTAGCGACGAGCAGTACTTC
TRBJ2-2	TRBV10-2	TRBD2	many	CACTNSGSVTGELFF	TGCGCCTGCACGAATAGCGGGAGTGTCACCGGGGAGCTGTTTTTT
TRBJ2-7	TRBV9	NA	many	CASSVSSTDYEQYF	TGTGCCAGCAGCGTATCTTCGACGGACTACGAGCAGTACTTC
TRBJ2-5	TRBV29-1	TRBD2	NA	CSVRLAGGETQYF	TGCAGCGTCAGACTAGCGGGAGGAGAGACCCAGTACTTC